The 2 T cell receptor beta chains reported below all come from one sample, sequenced in a study of blood T cell repertoires in COVID-19. TCRdb's table, derived via immunoSEQ multiplex PCR, lists solely in-frame clones and lacks some. This table holds about 63,000 clones, around 88% found once. The sample was peripheral blood. The receptors derive from a human donor in a cohort sampled during active COVID-19.

The V gene is TRBV6-1, the J gene TRBJ1-5; D not certain. CDR1 is MNHNS, CDR2 SASEGT, per germline. V lost 1 base and J 5 bases, leaving 9 bases between the germline ends. The CDR3 contains 14 residues. The CDR3 region is CASSEVHRDQPQHF. The DNA of the CDR3 is TGTGCCAGCAGTGAAGTGCACAGAGATCAGCCCCAGCATTTT.

The chain combines TRBV6-2 or TRBV6-3 with TRBJ1-6, with D maybe TRBD1 (6 bases). CDR3 length: 14 amino acids. Germline V gives CDR1 MNHEY, CDR2 SVGEGT. V shed 2 bases and J shed 8 bases, with 10 bases lying between them. The CDR3, as DNA: TGTGCCAGCAGTTACGGGGGGGGCGATTCACCCCTCCACTTT. This translates into CASSYGGGDSPLHF.